This TCR beta chain was sequenced for a study of cytomegalovirus exposure and HLA in healthy donors. A multiplex PCR was run with 60 Vbeta primers and 13 Jbeta primers. The data were produced by immunoSEQ multiplex PCR, yet TCRdb's version contains in-frame clones alone and is incomplete. The sample records 200,000 to 250,000 clones, just over 75% being singletons. CDR1 MDHEN and CDR2 SYDVKM come from the germline V gene. This CDR3 contains 12 residues. The chain combines TRBV28 with TRBJ1-2; the D gene is possibly TRBD1 (6 bases). The receptor comes from a woman aged 55-70 years in good health and CMV-seropositive. The sequencing sample was made of PBMCs. The DNA of the CDR3 is TGTGCGGTCACGAGGGGGAACTATGGCTACACCTTC. The encoded protein is CAVTRGNYGYTF.